The 27 T cell receptor beta chains presented below share a single source sample, sequenced in a study of naive and memory T cell subsets. Broader study findings: Possibly reflecting memory cells re-expressing CD45RA, a few larger clonotypes occurred in naive repertoires, especially CD8.

No antigen has been assigned to these receptors. An equimolar mix of two oligonucleotides served as the beta constant-region primer for TRBC1 and TRBC2. The ligated cDNA underwent four PCR rounds using SP2 and nested alpha and beta constant-region primers. MiXCR was run by TCRdb on the UMI-ligation and nested PCR reads, yielding one entry per CDR3 protein. Of approximately 150,000 distinct CDR3 sequences detected, around 21% appear once; the ten largest clones hold around 0.63%. The sequencing sample was made of naive CD8+ T cells from blood. These receptors were collected from a human donor in good health.

The V gene is TRBV13, the J gene TRBJ2-7; TRBD1 matches 11 bases. CDR1 PRHDT and CDR2 FYEKMQ come from the germline V gene (reference sequence). The CDR3 loop spans 15 amino acids. V shed 5 bases, J shed 2 bases, and the junction held 5 bases outside the gene matches. CDR3 residues: CASSQGQGAAYEQYF. The CDR3 DNA reads TGTGCCAGCAGCCAAGGACAGGGGGCGGCCTACGAGCAGTACTTC.

The rearrangement links TRBV6-5 to TRBJ1-5; maybe TRBD1 (6 bases). The CDR3 length is 14 residues. Germline V gives CDR1 MNHEY, CDR2 SVGAGI. Trimming cost V 6 bases and J 1 base, with 10 bases left between them. CDR3 region: CASRGRGSNQPQHF. The CDR3 DNA reads as TGTGCCAGCAGGGGGAGGGGGAGCAATCAGCCCCAGCATTTT.

This chain connects TRBV29-1 to TRBJ2-2; 7 bases agree with TRBD1. The CDR3 is made up of 15 amino acids. V lost 3 bases and J lost 0; bases outside the gene matches: 4. CDR1 and CDR2 (germline): SQVTM, ANQGSEA. CDR3 loop: CSVDPTGSNTGELFF. The CDR3 DNA is TGCAGCGTTGACCCGACAGGGTCGAACACCGGGGAGCTGTTTTTT.

The chain uses TRBV28 and TRBJ2-2; no clear D. Trimming shortened V by 6 bases and J by 7 bases, and 15 bases separated the two germline ends. The CDR3 runs 14 residues. The germline V gene encodes CDR1 MDHEN and CDR2 SYDVKM. The CDR3 sequence: CASSASPPDGELFF. As DNA, the CDR3 is TGTGCCAGCAGCGCCTCTCCCCCGGACGGGGAGCTGTTTTTT.

This chain connects TRBV6-2 or TRBV6-3 to TRBJ1-1; D is possibly TRBD1 (6 bases). The CDR3 is 13 residues long. The V end was cut by 6 bases, the J end by 6 bases, with 14 bases between. Germline loops: CDR1 MNHEY, CDR2 SVGEGT. CDR3 region: CASSWGARPEAFF. The CDR3 coding sequence is TGTGCCAGCAGCTGGGGGGCGCGTCCTGAAGCTTTCTTT.

The rearrangement joins TRBV7-6 to TRBJ2-1, with 8 bases matching TRBD2. The CDR3 is made up of 15 amino acids. Germline loops: CDR1 SGHVS, CDR2 FNYEAQ. The J segment lost 3 bases and the V segment lost 5 bases, leaving 6 bases of the junction unmatched. The CDR3 nucleotides read TGTGCCAGCAGCATAAGCGGGAGCCACTACAATGAGCAGTTCTTC. Protein: CASSISGSHYNEQFF.

V is TRBV20-1 and J is TRBJ1-1; the D is unclear. The CDR3 totals 14 residues. Trimming left V 6 bases short and J 3 bases short, with 17 bases between. Germline V gives CDR1 DFQATT, CDR2 SNEGSKA (reference sequence). In DNA form, the CDR3 reads TGCAGTGCCAACCTCCCGGTGATTGACACTGAAGCTTTCTTT. As protein: CSANLPVIDTEAFF.

The V call is TRBV4-1, the J call TRBJ2-7; D remains ambiguous. The CDR3 loop spans 12 amino acids. Germline CDR1 is MGHRA and CDR2 is YSYEKL. Between the trimmed V and J ends, which lost 3 bases and 3 bases, there was a span of 6 bases. In DNA, the CDR3 is TGCGCCAGCAGCCACCCTAACTACGAGCAGTACTTC. This encodes CASSHPNYEQYF.

The genes are TRBV12-3 or TRBV12-4 and TRBJ2-1; 8 bases line up with TRBD1. The CDR3 has 14 residues. J was trimmed by 6 bases and V by 3 bases; bases with no gene match: 4. DNA for the CDR3: TGTGCCAGCAGTTTCGGGACAGGCATCAATGAGCAGTTCTTC. Protein: CASSFGTGINEQFF.

This clonotype was counted only a few times. The J gene is TRBJ2-7, the V gene TRBV9; TRBD2 is a possible D gene (5 bases). Trimming cost V 0 bases and J 6 bases, with 13 bases left between them. CDR3 length equals 14 residues. Germline CDR1 is SGDLS and CDR2 is YYNGEE. CDR3 in amino acids: CASSVGADGREQYF. In nucleotides, the CDR3 is TGTGCCAGCAGCGTAGGAGCGGACGGCCGCGAGCAGTACTTC.

This clonotype has just a few counts. The V and J genes are TRBV28 and TRBJ2-5, with TRBD1 matching 10 bases. Germline lookup yields CDR1 MDHEN and CDR2 SYDVKM. This CDR3 has 15 residues. Trimming cost V 4 bases and J 3 bases; bases outside gene matches: 5. The CDR3 nucleotides read TGTGCCAGCAGTTCCCCGGGGACAGGGGAAGAGACCCAGTACTTC. Protein product: CASSSPGTGEETQYF.

DNA of the CDR3: TGTGCCAGCAGCCCGCAGTATGCCTACGAGCAGTACTTC. Translation gives CASSPQYAYEQYF. The chain recombines TRBV13 with TRBJ2-7; D is uncertain. Deletions cut 5 bases from V and 2 bases from J, with 10 bases between. This CDR3 has 13 amino acids. Germline CDR1 PRHDT, CDR2 FYEKMQ (reference sequence).

The chain combines TRBV29-1 with TRBJ1-1; no reliable D call. Looked up from germline, CDR1 is SQVTM and CDR2 is ANQGSEA. Trimming left V 6 bases short and J 7 bases short, with 15 bases between. The CDR3 length is 12 residues. In nucleotides, the CDR3 is TGCAGCGTGGAGGTAGGGTCCTATGAAGCTTTCTTT. Its translation is CSVEVGSYEAFF.

This clonotype has more than one count but fewer than ten. This chain uses TRBV19 with TRBJ2-1; 9 nucleotides align to TRBD2. CDR1 LNHDA and CDR2 SQIVND come from the germline V gene (reference sequence). Losses at the gene ends were 3 bases for V and 8 bases for J; bases not matched to a gene: 11. The CDR3 has 16 amino acids. The DNA of the CDR3 is TGTGCCAGTAGTATTAGCCGCGGGAGGGCTCTCTATGAGCAGTTCTTC. This sequence encodes CASSISRGRALYEQFF.

At least ten counts were recorded for this clonotype. This chain uses TRBV29-1 with TRBJ2-1; 10 bases map to TRBD2. V trimming: 4 bases; J trimming: 3 bases; junction bases outside the gene matches: 0. CDR1 and CDR2 (germline): SQVTM, ANQGSEA. This CDR3 is 13 amino acids long. The CDR3 DNA is TGCAGCGTTGTAGCGGGAGGCTACAATGAGCAGTTCTTC. This translates into CSVVAGGYNEQFF.

The sample holds many counts of this clonotype. The chain employs TRBV3-1 and TRBJ2-1; tentative D call: TRBD2 (5 bases). This CDR3 has 16 residues. V lost 1 base and J lost 0, with 10 bases in between. Germline V gene data show CDR1 as LGHDT and CDR2 as YNNKEL (reference sequence). The CDR3, as DNA: TGTGCCAGCAGCCAAGGTTCGGGGAGCTCCTACAATGAGCAGTTCTTC. This encodes CASSQGSGSSYNEQFF.

The gene calls are TRBV28 and TRBJ2-3; D perhaps matches TRBD1 (6 bases). CDR3 length: 17 residues. V was trimmed by 6 bases and J by 4 bases, leaving 23 bases between them. Germline V gene data show CDR1 as MDHEN and CDR2 as SYDVKM. In DNA form, the CDR3 reads TGTGCCAGCAGGTCCCTTACAGGGATAGAAAGGTCAGATACGCAGTATTTT. Protein product: CASRSLTGIERSDTQYF.

The sample holds many counts of this clonotype. The chain is built from TRBV9 and TRBJ2-1, with D perhaps assigned TRBD1 or TRBD2 (5 bases each). Germline lookup yields CDR1 SGDLS and CDR2 YYNGEE. There are 15 residues in the CDR3. The V and J ends lost 4 bases and 6 bases respectively, with 17 bases between them. The CDR3 nucleotides read TGTGCCAGCAGCTCGACCGGACTGCAGGGCAATGAGCAGTTCTTC. Translated: CASSSTGLQGNEQFF.

This clonotype was counted only a few times. The chain joins TRBV9 to TRBJ2-7, with D possibly being TRBD1 (5 bases). The CDR3 is made up of 14 amino acids. V lost 5 bases to trimming and J lost 0 bases, with 12 bases between them. Germline V gives CDR1 SGDLS, CDR2 YYNGEE. Here the CDR3 reads CASSATGSSYEQYF. The CDR3 DNA reads TGTGCCAGCAGTGCAACAGGCTCCTCCTACGAGCAGTACTTC.

This clonotype turned up a few times. J is TRBJ2-7 and V is TRBV6-5; D is perhaps TRBD1 (5 bases). Germline CDR1 MNHEY, CDR2 SVGAGI. The CDR3 runs to 15 residues. Trimming cost V 2 bases and J 3 bases, with 14 bases left between them. The CDR3 nucleotides are TGTGCCAGCAGTTACGTCGCAGGGTCAGGCTACGAGCAGTACTTC. This translates into CASSYVAGSGYEQYF.

CDR3 protein: CASSLLSQASGSNTGELFF. CDR3 coding DNA: TGTGCCAGCAGTTTACTTAGTCAGGCTAGCGGCTCGAACACCGGGGAGCTGTTTTTT. The V and J genes are TRBV6-5 and TRBJ2-2, with 7 bases that match TRBD2. Germline-derived CDR1 and CDR2 are MNHEY and SVGAGI. The CDR3 is made up of 19 amino acids. Germline trimming cut 4 bases from V and 0 bases from J; bases unmatched to any gene: 14.

This clonotype was recorded a few times. The V and J genes are TRBV4-1 and TRBJ2-1; 10 bases line up with TRBD2. CDR3 length: 15 residues. Trimming cost V 3 bases and J 7 bases; bases outside gene matches: 6. Germline V gene data show CDR1 as MGHRA and CDR2 as YSYEKL. In DNA, the CDR3 is TGCGCCAGCAGCCAGGATCCGGGACTAGCGAATGAGCAGTTCTTC. Protein: CASSQDPGLANEQFF.

The chain recombines TRBV7-9 with TRBJ1-1; D call uncertain. The CDR3 totals 15 residues. Between the trimmed V and J ends, which lost 2 bases and 0 bases, there was a span of 10 bases. CDR1 and CDR2 from the germline V gene are SEHNR and FQNEAQ (reference sequence). CDR3 in DNA: TGTGCCAGCAGCTTATATGCGGGGATGAACACTGAAGCTTTCTTT. It is translated as CASSLYAGMNTEAFF. Filled out from reference TRBV7-9 and TRBJ1-1, the complete variable domain reads DTGVSQNPRHKITKRGQNVTFRCDPISEHNRLYWYRQTLGQGPEFLTYFQNEAQLEKSRLLSDRFSAERPKGSFSTLEIQRTEQGDSAMYLCASSLYAGMNTEAFFGQGTRLTVV.

The chain combines TRBV5-4 with TRBJ2-2; 9 bases line up with TRBD2. This CDR3 has 19 residues. V was pared by 1 base and J by 2 bases, with 12 bases of the junction left unmatched. Germline CDR1 SGHNT, CDR2 YYREEE (reference sequence). DNA of the CDR3: TGTGCCAGCAGCTTGCTAACTAGCGGGCCCCTCGGCAACACCGGGGAGCTGTTTTTT. Translated, it gives CASSLLTSGPLGNTGELFF. Full variable domain (missing parts from reference TRBV5-4 and TRBJ2-2): ETGVTQSPTHLIKTRGQQVTLRCSSQSGHNTVSWYQQALGQGPQFIFQYYREEENGRGNFPPRFSGLQFPNYSSELNVNALELDDSALYLCASSLLTSGPLGNTGELFFGEGSRLTVL.

The table lists this clonotype with a few counts. The chain links TRBV7-8 to TRBJ1-5, with 9 bases identical to TRBD1. V shed 4 bases and J 1 base; nucleotides not matched to a gene: 2. Germline V CDR1 and CDR2: SGHVS, FQNEAQ. The CDR3 spans 15 residues. CDR3 nucleotides: TGTGCCAGCAGCTGGACAGGGGCGAGCAATCAGCCCCAGCATTTT. Protein product: CASSWTGASNQPQHF.

The J gene is TRBJ1-1, the V gene TRBV13, with D unresolved. V was pared by 3 bases and J by 1 base, with 3 bases between. The CDR3 runs 12 residues. The germline V gene encodes CDR1 PRHDT and CDR2 FYEKMQ (reference sequence). The CDR3 DNA is TGTGCCAGCAGCTTCGAGAACACTGAAGCTTTCTTT. Amino acids: CASSFENTEAFF.

Many counts were recorded for this clonotype. The rearrangement uses TRBV7-6 and TRBJ2-3, with 9 bases that match TRBD2. This CDR3 has 16 amino acids. V gave up 0 bases and J gave up 5 bases; unmatched junction bases: 6. Germline V gene lookup returns CDR1 SGHVS and CDR2 FNYEAQ. The DNA for the CDR3 is TGTGCCAGCAGCTTAGCGTGGCTAGCGGGAAAAGATACGCAGTATTTT. The encoded protein is CASSLAWLAGKDTQYF.